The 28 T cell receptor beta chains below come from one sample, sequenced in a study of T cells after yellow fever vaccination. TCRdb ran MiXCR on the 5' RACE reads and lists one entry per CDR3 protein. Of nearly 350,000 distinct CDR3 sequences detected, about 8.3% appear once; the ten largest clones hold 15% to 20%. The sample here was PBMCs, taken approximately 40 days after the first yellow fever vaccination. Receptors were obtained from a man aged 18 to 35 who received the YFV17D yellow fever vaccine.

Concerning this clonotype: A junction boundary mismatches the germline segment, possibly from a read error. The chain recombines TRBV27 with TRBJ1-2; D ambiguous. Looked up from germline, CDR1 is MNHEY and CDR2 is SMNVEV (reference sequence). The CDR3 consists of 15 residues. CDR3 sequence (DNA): TGTGCCAGCAGCTTATCGACAACCCCTCAGAATGGCTACACCTTC. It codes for CASSLSTTPQNGYTF.

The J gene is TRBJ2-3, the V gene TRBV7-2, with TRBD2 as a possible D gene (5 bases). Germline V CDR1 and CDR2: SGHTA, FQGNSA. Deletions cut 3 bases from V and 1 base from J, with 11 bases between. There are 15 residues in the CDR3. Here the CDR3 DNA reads TGTGCCAGCAGCTTTCGGGCGGGTGGCACAGATACGCAGTATTTT. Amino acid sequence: CASSFRAGGTDTQYF.

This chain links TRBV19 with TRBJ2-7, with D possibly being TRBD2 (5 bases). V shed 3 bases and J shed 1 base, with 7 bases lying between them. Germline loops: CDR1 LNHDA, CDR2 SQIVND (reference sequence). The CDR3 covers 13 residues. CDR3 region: CASSIGLSYEQYV. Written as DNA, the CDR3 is TGTGCCAGTAGTATTGGACTGTCCTACGAGCAGTACGTC.

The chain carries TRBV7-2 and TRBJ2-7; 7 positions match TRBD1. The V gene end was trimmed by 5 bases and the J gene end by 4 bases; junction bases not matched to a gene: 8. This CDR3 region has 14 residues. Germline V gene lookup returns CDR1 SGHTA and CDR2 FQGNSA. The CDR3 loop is CASSRVTGDYEQYV. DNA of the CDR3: TGTGCCAGCAGCCGAGTTACAGGGGATTACGAGCAGTACGTC.

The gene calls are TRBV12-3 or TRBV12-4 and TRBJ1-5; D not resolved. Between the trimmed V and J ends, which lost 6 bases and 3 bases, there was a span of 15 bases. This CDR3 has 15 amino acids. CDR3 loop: CASSPHGSFNQPQHF. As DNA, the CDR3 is TGTGCCAGCAGCCCCCATGGCAGTTTCAATCAGCCCCAGCATTTT.

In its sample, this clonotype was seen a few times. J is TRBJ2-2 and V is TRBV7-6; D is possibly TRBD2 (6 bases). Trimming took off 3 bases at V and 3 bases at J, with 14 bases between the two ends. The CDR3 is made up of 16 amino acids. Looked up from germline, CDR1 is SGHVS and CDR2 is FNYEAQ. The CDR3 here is CASSFYFSSDTGELFF. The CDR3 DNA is TGTGCCAGCAGCTTCTATTTTTCTAGCGACACCGGGGAGCTGTTTTTT.

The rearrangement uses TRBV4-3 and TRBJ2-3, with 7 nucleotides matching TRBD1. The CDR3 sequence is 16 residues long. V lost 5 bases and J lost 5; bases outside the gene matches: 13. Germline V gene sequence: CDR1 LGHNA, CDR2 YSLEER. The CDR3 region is CASSSEGTEGVDTQYF. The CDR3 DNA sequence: TGCGCCAGCAGCTCTGAGGGGACAGAGGGGGTAGATACGCAGTATTTT.

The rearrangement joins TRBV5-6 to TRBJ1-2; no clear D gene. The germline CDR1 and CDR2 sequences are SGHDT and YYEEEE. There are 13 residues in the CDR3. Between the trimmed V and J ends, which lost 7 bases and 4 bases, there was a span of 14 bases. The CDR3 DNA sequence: TGTGCCAGCCGCCCTGAAGCCCTCTATGGCTACACCTTC. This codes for CASRPEALYGYTF.

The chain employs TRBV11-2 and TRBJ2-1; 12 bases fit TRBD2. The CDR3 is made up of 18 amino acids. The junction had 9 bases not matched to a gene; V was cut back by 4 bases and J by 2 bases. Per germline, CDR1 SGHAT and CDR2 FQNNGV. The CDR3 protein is CASSSILAGGRTYNEQFF. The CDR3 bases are TGTGCCAGCAGCTCAATTCTAGCGGGGGGGCGCACCTACAATGAGCAGTTCTTC.

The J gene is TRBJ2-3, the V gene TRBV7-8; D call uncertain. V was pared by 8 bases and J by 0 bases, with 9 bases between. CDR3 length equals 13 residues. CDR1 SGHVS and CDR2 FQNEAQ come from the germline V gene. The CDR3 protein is CASRLYSTDTQYF. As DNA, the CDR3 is TGTGCCAGCCGTCTGTACAGCACAGATACGCAGTATTTT.

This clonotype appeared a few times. Here the CDR3 reads CASSLFEGGTDTQYF. The CDR3 DNA reads TGTGCCAGCAGCCTGTTCGAGGGTGGGACAGATACGCAGTATTTT. The chain carries TRBV7-3 and TRBJ2-3; D might be TRBD2 (5 bases). V was clipped by 5 bases and J by 3 bases, with 15 bases between them. This CDR3 comprises 15 residues. Looked up from germline, CDR1 is SGHTA and CDR2 is FQGTGA.

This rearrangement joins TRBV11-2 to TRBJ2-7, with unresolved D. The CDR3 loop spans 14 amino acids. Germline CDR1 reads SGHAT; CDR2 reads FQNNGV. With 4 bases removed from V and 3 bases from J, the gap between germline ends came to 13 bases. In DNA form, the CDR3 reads TGTGCCAGCAGCTCCCGGAACAGCCACTACGAGCAGTACTTC. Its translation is CASSSRNSHYEQYF.

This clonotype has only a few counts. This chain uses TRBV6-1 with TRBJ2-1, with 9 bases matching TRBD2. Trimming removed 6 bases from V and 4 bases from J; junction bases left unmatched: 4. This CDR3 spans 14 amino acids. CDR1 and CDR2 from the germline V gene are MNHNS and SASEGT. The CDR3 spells CASRKAGGYNEQFF. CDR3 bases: TGTGCCAGCAGAAAAGCGGGGGGTTACAATGAGCAGTTCTTC.

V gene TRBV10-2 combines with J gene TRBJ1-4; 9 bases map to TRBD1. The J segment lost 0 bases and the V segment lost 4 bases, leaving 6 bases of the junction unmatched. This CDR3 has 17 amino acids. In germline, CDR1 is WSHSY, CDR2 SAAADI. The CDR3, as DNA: TGCGCCAGCAGTGGGGACAGGGACCTTGCAACTAATGAAAAACTGTTTTTT. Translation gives CASSGDRDLATNEKLFF.

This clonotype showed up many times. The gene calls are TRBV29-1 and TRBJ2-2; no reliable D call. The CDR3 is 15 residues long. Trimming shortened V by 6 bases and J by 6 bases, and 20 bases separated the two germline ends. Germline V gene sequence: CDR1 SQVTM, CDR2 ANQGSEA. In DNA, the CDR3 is TGCAGCGTATTAGACTCTTTTGGGATTGCCGGGGAGCTGTTTTTT. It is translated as CSVLDSFGIAGELFF.

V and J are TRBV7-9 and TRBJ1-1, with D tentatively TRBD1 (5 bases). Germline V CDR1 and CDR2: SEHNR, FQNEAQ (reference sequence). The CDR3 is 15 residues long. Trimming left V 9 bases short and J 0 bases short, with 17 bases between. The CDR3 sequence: CASLNSGTVNTEAFF. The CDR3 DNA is TGTGCCAGTCTAAATTCCGGGACGGTGAACACTGAAGCTTTCTTT.

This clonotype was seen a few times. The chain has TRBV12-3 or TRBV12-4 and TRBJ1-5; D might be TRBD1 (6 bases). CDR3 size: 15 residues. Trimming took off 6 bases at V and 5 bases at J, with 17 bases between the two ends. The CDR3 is CASRGSQGFHQPQHF. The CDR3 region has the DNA TGTGCCAGCAGAGGGAGCCAGGGGTTCCATCAGCCCCAGCATTTT.

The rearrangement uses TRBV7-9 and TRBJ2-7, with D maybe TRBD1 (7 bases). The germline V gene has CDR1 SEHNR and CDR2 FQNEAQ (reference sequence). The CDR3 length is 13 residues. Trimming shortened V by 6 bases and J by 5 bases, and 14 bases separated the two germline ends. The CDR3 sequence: CASSLTGEDEQYV. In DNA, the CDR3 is TGTGCCAGCAGTCTCACAGGGGAGGACGAGCAGTACGTC.

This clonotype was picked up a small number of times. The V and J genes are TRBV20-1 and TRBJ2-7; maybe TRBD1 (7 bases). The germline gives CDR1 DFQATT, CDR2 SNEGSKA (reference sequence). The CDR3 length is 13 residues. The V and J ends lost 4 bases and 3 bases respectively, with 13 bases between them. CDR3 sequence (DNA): TGCAGTGCTAACAAGCAGGGGGGCTACGAGCAGTACGTC. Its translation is CSANKQGGYEQYV.

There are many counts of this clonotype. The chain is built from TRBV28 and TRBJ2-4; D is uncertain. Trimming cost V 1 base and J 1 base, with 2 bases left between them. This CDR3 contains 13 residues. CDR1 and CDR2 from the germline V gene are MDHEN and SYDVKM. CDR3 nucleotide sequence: TGTGCCAGCAGTTTATCGGCCAAAAACATTCAGTACTTC. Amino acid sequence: CASSLSAKNIQYF.

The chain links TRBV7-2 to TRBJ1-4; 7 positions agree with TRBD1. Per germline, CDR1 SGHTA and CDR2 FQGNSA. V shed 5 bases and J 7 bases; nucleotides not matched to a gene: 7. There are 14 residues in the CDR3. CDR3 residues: CASSPAGGGEKLFF. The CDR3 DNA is TGTGCCAGCAGCCCCGCAGGGGGAGGTGAAAAACTGTTTTTT.

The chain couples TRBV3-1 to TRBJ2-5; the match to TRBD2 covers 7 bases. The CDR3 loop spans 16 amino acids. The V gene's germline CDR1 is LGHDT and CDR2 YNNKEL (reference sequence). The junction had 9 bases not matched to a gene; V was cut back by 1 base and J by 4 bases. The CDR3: CASSQAEAGSAETQYF. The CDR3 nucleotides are TGTGCCAGCAGCCAAGCGGAAGCGGGGTCTGCAGAGACCCAGTACTTC.

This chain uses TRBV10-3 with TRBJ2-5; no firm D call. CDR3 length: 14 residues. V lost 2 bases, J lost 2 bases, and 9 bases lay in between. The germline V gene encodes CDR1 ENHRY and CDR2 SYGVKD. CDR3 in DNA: TGTGCCATCAGTGAGATGGGGTATCAAGAGACCCAGTACTTC. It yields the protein CAISEMGYQETQYF.

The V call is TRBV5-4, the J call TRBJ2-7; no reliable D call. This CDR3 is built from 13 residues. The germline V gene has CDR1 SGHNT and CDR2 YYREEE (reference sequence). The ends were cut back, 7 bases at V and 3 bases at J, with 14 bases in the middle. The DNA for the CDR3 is TGTGCCAGCCGACCGACGGAGAGCTACGAGCAGTACTTC. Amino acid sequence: CASRPTESYEQYF.

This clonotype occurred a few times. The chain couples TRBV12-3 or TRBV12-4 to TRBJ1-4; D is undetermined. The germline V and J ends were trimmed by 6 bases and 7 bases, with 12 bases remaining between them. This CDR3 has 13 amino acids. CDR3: CASRQRTGEKLFF. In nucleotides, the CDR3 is TGTGCCAGCAGGCAGAGGACGGGTGAAAAACTGTTTTTT.

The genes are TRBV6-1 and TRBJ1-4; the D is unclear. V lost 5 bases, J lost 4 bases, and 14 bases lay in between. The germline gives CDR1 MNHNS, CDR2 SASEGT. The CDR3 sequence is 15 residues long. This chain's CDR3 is CASSRVNGVNEKLFF. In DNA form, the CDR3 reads TGTGCCAGCAGTCGGGTAAACGGGGTTAATGAAAAACTGTTTTTT.

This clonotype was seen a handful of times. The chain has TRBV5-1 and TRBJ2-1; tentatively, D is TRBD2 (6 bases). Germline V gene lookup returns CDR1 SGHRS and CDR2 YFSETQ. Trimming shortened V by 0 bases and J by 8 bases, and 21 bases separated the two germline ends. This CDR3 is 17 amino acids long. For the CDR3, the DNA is TGCGCCAGCAGCTTGGCCGGATCGGAGGGGCTTGTCGATGAGCAGTTCTTC. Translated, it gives CASSLAGSEGLVDEQFF. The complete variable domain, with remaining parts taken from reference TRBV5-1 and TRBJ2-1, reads KAGVTQTPRYLIKTRGQQVTLSCSPISGHRSVSWYQQTPGQGLQFLFEYFSETQRNKGNFPGRFSGRQFSNSRSEMNVSTLELGDSALYLCASSLAGSEGLVDEQFFGPGTRLTVL.

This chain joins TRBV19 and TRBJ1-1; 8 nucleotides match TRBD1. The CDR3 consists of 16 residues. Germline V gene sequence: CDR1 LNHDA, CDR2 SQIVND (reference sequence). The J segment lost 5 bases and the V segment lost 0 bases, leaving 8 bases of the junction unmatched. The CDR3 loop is CASSIDLRTGMTEAFF. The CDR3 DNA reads TGTGCCAGTAGTATAGATCTCAGGACAGGGATGACTGAAGCTTTCTTT.